A single T cell receptor beta chain is shown here with its context. Its specificity is unknown. This specimen belongs to a study of cytomegalovirus exposure and HLA in healthy donors. Study background: Inside one of the first data releases sat roughly 80 million unique TCRs taken from HLA-typed donors.

General study findings and limits: Among TCR beta chains, those listed as cytomegalovirus-associated numbered about 160. In a later analysis, several top co-occurrence clusters appeared linked to parvovirus B19, influenza, CMV and Epstein-Barr virus.

V gave up 6 bases and J gave up 3 bases; unmatched junction bases: 2. The CDR3 loop spans 13 amino acids. Germline assignment: CDR1 LNHDA and CDR2 SQIVND (reference sequence). Amplification used 60 Vbeta primers and 13 Jbeta primers. Method: immunoSEQ multiplex PCR; TCRdb's copy keeps in-frame clones and lacks some. The sample contains about 43,000 clones, 60% to 80% of which appear only once. The TCR originated in a man in his thirties or forties in good health and CMV-seronegative. J is TRBJ2-7 and V is TRBV19; 10 nucleotides align to TRBD2. The sequencing input was PBMCs. CDR3 in amino acids: CASSLAGVYEQYF. For the CDR3, the DNA is TGTGCCAGTAGCCTAGCGGGAGTCTACGAGCAGTACTTC. Together with reference TRBV19 and TRBJ2-7, the CDR3 gives the full variable domain: DGGITQSPKYLFRKEGQNVTLSCEQNLNHDAMYWYRQDPGQGLRLIYYSQIVNDFQKGDIAEGYSVSREKKESFPLTVTSAQKNPTAFYLCASSLAGVYEQYFGPGTRLTVT.